The sequence of this T cell receptor (beta chain) was determined in a study of shared clonotypes between healthy human individuals. TCRdb keeps only in-frame clones here, not all; method: immunoSEQ multiplex PCR. The profile shows some 1 million clones, 70% to 80% of them singletons. Only one count was recorded for this clone. V was shortened by 5 bases and J by 1 base, with 18 bases between the two germline ends. Germline V gene sequence: CDR1 MNHEY, CDR2 SMNVEV (reference sequence). This CDR3 comprises 16 residues. Material for sequencing was memory CD4+ T cells sorted from blood. Subset here: CD45RA-negative fraction. The receptor was derived from a man younger than 35 in good health. The V call is TRBV27, the J call TRBJ2-7; D might be TRBD1 or TRBD2, each matching 6 bases. This CDR3 is CASSPYRLGGSYEQYF. In DNA, the CDR3 is TGTGCCAGCAGTCCCTATAGGCTAGGGGGGTCCTACGAGCAGTACTTC.